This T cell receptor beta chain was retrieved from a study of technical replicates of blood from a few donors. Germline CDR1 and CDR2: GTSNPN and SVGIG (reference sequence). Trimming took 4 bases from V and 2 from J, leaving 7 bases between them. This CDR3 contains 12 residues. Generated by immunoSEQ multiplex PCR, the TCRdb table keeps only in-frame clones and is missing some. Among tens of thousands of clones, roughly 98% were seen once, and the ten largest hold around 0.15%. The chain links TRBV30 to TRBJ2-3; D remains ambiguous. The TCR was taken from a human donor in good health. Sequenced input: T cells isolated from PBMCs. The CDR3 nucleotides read TGTGCCTGGACAGGCCTCACAGATACGCAGTATTTT. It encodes CAWTGLTDTQYF.